The clone carrying this T cell receptor beta chain was found a few times. These data belong to a study of regulatory T cells in long-lasting Graves disease. V was pared by 6 bases and J by 4 bases, with 15 bases between. The CDR3 length is 13 residues. CDR1 is SQVTM, CDR2 ANQGSEA, per germline. This sample's time point: newly diagnosed GD, antithyroid drugs for less than 3 months. The TCR library was made from RNA extracted from PBMCs. The authors built TCR beta libraries using iRepertoire HTBI primers and Arm-PCR of CDR3 regions. TCRdb re-called the multiplex PCR reads through MiXCR, storing one row per CDR3 protein. The sample records under 450,000 distinct CDR3 sequences, over 9.5% being singletons. A further study also used this sample, focusing on T cells in Graves' hyperthyroidism and ophthalmopathy.

This sample comprised peripheral blood mononuclear cells (PBMCs), obtained at new diagnosis, from a patient treated with antithyroid drugs. The J gene is TRBJ1-2, the V gene TRBV29-1, with D possibly being TRBD1 (5 bases). The clonotype comes from a woman aged 18-30 years with Graves disease. The DNA for the CDR3 is TGCAGCGTCCTCTCCTCCGGGACCTATGGCTACACCTTC. Its protein is CSVLSSGTYGYTF.